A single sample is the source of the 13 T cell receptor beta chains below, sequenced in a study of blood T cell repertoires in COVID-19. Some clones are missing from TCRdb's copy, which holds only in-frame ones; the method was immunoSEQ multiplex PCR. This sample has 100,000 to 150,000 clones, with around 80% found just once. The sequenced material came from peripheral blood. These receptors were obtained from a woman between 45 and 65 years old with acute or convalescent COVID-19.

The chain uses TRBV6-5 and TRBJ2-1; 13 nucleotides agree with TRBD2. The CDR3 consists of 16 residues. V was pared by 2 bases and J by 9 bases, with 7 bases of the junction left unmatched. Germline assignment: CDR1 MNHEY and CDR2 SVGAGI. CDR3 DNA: TGTGCCAGCAGTTACATACTAGCGGGAGGGCCGTCTGAGCAGTTCTTC. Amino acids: CASSYILAGGPSEQFF.

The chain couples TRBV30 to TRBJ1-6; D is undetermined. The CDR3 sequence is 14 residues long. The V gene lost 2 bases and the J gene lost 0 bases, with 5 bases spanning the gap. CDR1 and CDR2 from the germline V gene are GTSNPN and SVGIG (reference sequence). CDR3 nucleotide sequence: TGTGCCTGGAGTCAGGTCTCCTATAATTCACCCCTCCACTTT. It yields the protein CAWSQVSYNSPLHF. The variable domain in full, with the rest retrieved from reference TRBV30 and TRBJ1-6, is SQTIHQWPATLVQPVGSPLSLECTVEGTSNPNLYWYRQAAGRGLQLLFYSVGIGQISSEVPQNLSASRPQDRQFILSSKKLLLSDSGFYLCAWSQVSYNSPLHFGNGTRLTVT.

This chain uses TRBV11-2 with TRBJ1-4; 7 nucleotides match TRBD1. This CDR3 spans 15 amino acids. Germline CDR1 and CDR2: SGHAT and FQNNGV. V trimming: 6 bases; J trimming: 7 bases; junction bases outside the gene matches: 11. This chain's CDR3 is CASRDTGVDPEKLFF. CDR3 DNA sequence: TGTGCCAGCAGAGACACAGGGGTAGATCCTGAAAAACTGTTTTTT.

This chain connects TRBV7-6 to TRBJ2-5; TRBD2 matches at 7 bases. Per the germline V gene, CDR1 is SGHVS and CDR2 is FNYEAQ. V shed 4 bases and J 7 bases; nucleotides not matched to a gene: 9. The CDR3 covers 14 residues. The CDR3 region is CASSSLGGDLTQYF. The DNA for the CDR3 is TGTGCCAGCAGCTCCTTGGGAGGGGACTTGACCCAGTACTTC.

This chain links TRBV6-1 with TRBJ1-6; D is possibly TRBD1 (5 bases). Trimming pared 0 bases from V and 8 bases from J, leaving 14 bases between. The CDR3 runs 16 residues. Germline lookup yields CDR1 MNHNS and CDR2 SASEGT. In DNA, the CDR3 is TGTGCCAGCAGTGAAGCGCTAGGGCAGGGCTATTCACCCCTCCACTTT. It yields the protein CASSEALGQGYSPLHF.

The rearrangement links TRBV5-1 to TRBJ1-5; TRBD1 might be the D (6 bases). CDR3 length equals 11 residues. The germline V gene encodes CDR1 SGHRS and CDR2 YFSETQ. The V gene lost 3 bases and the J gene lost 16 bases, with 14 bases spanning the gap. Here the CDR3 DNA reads TGCGCCAGCAGCTGTGCGGACAGTAGCCATTTT. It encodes CASSCADSSHF.

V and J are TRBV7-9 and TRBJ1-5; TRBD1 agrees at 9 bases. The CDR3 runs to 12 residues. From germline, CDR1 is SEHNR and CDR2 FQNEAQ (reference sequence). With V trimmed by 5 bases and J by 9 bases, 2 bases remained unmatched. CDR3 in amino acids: CASSRDRAPQHF. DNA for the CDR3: TGTGCCAGCAGCCGGGACAGGGCGCCCCAGCATTTT.

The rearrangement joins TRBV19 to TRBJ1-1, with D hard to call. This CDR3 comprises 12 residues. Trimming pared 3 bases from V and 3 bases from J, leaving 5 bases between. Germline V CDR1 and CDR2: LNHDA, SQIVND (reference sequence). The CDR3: CASSMSYTEAFF. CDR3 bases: TGTGCCAGTAGTATGAGTTACACTGAAGCTTTCTTT.

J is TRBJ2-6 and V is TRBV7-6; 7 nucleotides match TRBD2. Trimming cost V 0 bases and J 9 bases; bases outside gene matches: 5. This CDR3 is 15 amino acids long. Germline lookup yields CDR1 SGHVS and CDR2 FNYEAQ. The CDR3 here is CASSLAASGNNVLTF. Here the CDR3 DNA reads TGTGCCAGCAGCTTAGCGGCTAGCGGTAACAACGTCCTGACTTTC.

CDR3 loop: CASSLRRGEVKETQYF. CDR3 DNA sequence: TGCGCCAGCAGCTTGAGGCGGGGGGAGGTGAAGGAGACCCAGTACTTC. The chain is built from TRBV5-1 and TRBJ2-5, with 8 bases that match TRBD2. The V gene's germline CDR1 is SGHRS and CDR2 YFSETQ. Trimming removed 1 base from V and 5 bases from J; junction bases left unmatched: 10. This CDR3 spans 16 amino acids.

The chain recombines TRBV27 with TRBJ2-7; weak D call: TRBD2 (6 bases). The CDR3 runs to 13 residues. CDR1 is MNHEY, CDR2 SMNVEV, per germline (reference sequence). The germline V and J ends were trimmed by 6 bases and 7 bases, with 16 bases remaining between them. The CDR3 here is CASRWTGTREQYF. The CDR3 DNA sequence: TGTGCCAGCAGGTGGACGGGGACTCGGGAGCAGTACTTC.

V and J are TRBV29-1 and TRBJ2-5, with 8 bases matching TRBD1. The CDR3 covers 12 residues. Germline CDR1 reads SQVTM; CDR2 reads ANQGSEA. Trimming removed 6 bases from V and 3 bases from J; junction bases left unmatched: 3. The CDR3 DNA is TGCAGCGTCCTGACAGGGGAAGAGACCCAGTACTTC. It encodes CSVLTGEETQYF.

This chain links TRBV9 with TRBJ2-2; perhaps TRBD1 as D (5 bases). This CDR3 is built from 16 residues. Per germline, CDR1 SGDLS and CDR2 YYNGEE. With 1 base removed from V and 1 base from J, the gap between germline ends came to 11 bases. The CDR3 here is CASSVRAGKNTGELFF. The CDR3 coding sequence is TGTGCCAGCAGCGTAAGGGCAGGGAAGAACACCGGGGAGCTGTTTTTT.